This TCR beta chain was profiled in a study of CD8 T cells in Susac syndrome. Study results and limitations: It was acknowledged by the study that relatively few individuals were included in its TCR sequencing and HLA analysis.

With random hexamers, about 0.45 to 1 ug RNA was reverse transcribed. Multiplex immunoSEQ PCR targeted 54 Vbeta and 13 Jbeta TCR beta segments. One entry per CDR3 protein, called by TCRdb with MiXCR from the immunoSEQ multiplex PCR reads. The table records 180,000 or so distinct CDR3 sequences, around 96% of them present only once. The germline V gene has CDR1 KGHSH and CDR2 LQKENI. Trimming took 6 bases from V and 3 from J, leaving 9 bases between them. The CDR3 length is 12 residues. With respect to this clonotype: What it binds is not known.

The chain uses TRBV18 and TRBJ2-7; D unresolved. This receptor was identified in a human donor in good health. The sequenced sample was CD4+ T cells from PBMCs. This CDR3 is CASSRSNYEQYF. The CDR3 coding sequence is TGTGCCAGCTCCCGGAGTAACTACGAGCAGTACTTC.